Listed below are T cell receptor beta chains from one sample, sequenced in a study of cytomegalovirus exposure and HLA in healthy donors. The method was immunoSEQ multiplex PCR; TCRdb's version includes in-frame clones alone and lacks a portion of them. The table includes 120,000 to 150,000 clones, 80% to 85% detected once. Sample: PBMCs. The receptors shown here come from a woman in her 30s in good health and CMV-seronegative. The CDR3 runs from the conserved cysteine through the conserved F or W. Fields, in order: V gene, J gene, D gene, clone size, CDR3 protein, CDR3 DNA. D genes are given only for firm matches. Clone size, where shown, is once, few, many, or a class for clones that have expanded.

V gene: TRBV13
J gene: TRBJ2-3
D gene: -
clone size: once
CDR3 protein: CASSLVPGDTQYF
CDR3 DNA: TGTGCCAGCAGCTTAGTACCCGGGGATACGCAGTATTTT

V gene: TRBV4-3
J gene: TRBJ2-7
D gene: -
clone size: few
CDR3 protein: CASSPAHGVKYEQYF
CDR3 DNA: TGCGCCAGCAGCCCAGCCCACGGGGTCAAATACGAGCAGTACTTC

V gene: TRBV7-3
J gene: TRBJ2-1
D gene: -
clone size: -
CDR3 protein: CASSFRVLPYNEQFF
CDR3 DNA: TGTGCCAGCAGCTTCCGGGTCTTGCCCTACAATGAGCAGTTCTTC

V gene: TRBV6-6
J gene: TRBJ1-2
D gene: -
clone size: -
CDR3 protein: CASSPQGNYGYTF
CDR3 DNA: TGTGCCAGCAGCCCACAGGGAAACTATGGCTACACCTTC

V gene: TRBV4-2
J gene: TRBJ1-3
D gene: -
clone size: -
CDR3 protein: CASSQDSKDSGNTIYF
CDR3 DNA: TGTGCCAGCAGCCAAGATAGCAAGGATTCTGGAAACACCATATATTTT

V gene: TRBV5-1
J gene: TRBJ1-1
D gene: -
clone size: few
CDR3 protein: CASSLVPGNTEAFF
CDR3 DNA: TGCGCCAGCAGCTTGGTCCCCGGGAACACTGAAGCTTTCTTT

V gene: TRBV19
J gene: TRBJ1-2
D gene: -
clone size: -
CDR3 protein: CASTLGYRGGYTF
CDR3 DNA: TGTGCCAGTACCCTGGGTTATCGGGGTGGCTACACCTTC

V gene: TRBV11-1
J gene: TRBJ1-1
D gene: -
clone size: once
CDR3 protein: CASSLSAGLLNTEAFF
CDR3 DNA: TGTGCCAGCAGCTTATCGGCGGGCCTTTTGAACACTGAAGCTTTCTTT

V gene: TRBV7-3
J gene: TRBJ2-1
D gene: TRBD2
clone size: -
CDR3 protein: CASSSTSGGAGEQFF
CDR3 DNA: TGTGCCAGCAGCTCTACTAGCGGGGGGGCAGGCGAGCAGTTCTTC

V gene: TRBV5-6
J gene: TRBJ1-1
D gene: TRBD1
clone size: few
CDR3 protein: CASSFPTGWTEAFF
CDR3 DNA: TGTGCCAGCAGCTTCCCGACAGGGTGGACTGAAGCTTTCTTT

V gene: TRBV14
J gene: TRBJ1-1
D gene: -
clone size: -
CDR3 protein: CASSRHENTEAFF
CDR3 DNA: TGTGCCAGCAGCCGACACGAGAACACTGAAGCTTTCTTT

V gene: TRBV11-3
J gene: TRBJ2-1
D gene: -
clone size: -
CDR3 protein: CASSLGGRYNEQFF
CDR3 DNA: TGTGCCAGCAGCTTAGGTGGGCGTTACAATGAGCAGTTCTTC

V gene: TRBV7-9
J gene: TRBJ1-2
D gene: -
clone size: -
CDR3 protein: CSSSLSRDGYTF
CDR3 DNA: TGTTCCAGCAGCTTATCCAGGGATGGCTACACCTTC

V gene: TRBV7-2
J gene: TRBJ1-2
D gene: -
clone size: -
CDR3 protein: CASSVTGPVGYTF
CDR3 DNA: TGTGCCAGCAGCGTTACAGGACCGGTTGGCTACACCTTC

V gene: TRBV5-5
J gene: TRBJ2-5
D gene: -
clone size: -
CDR3 protein: CASSSITGNQETQYF
CDR3 DNA: TGTGCCAGCAGCTCTATAACAGGAAATCAAGAGACCCAGTACTTC

V gene: TRBV5-4
J gene: TRBJ2-4
D gene: TRBD2
clone size: -
CDR3 protein: CASSFGFGLAGGKNIQYF
CDR3 DNA: TGTGCCAGCAGCTTTGGATTTGGACTAGCGGGAGGAAAAAACATTCAGTACTTC

V gene: TRBV7-9
J gene: TRBJ1-4
D gene: -
clone size: -
CDR3 protein: CASSLLSGNEKLFF
CDR3 DNA: TGTGCCAGCAGCTTATTATCAGGGAATGAAAAACTGTTTTTT

V gene: TRBV6-4
J gene: TRBJ2-7
D gene: TRBD2
clone size: once
CDR3 protein: CASSLLAGVPWEQYF
CDR3 DNA: TGTGCCAGCAGCTTACTAGCGGGGGTACCATGGGAGCAGTACTTC

V gene: TRBV5-1
J gene: TRBJ1-3
D gene: -
clone size: -
CDR3 protein: CASSLANRANTIYF
CDR3 DNA: TGCGCCAGCAGCTTGGCCAACAGGGCTAACACCATATATTTT

V gene: TRBV30
J gene: TRBJ1-1
D gene: -
clone size: -
CDR3 protein: CAWSVSQGNTEAFF
CDR3 DNA: TGTGCCTGGAGTGTAAGCCAGGGGAACACTGAAGCTTTCTTT

V gene: TRBV7-9
J gene: TRBJ1-2
D gene: TRBD1
clone size: once
CDR3 protein: CASSLGDRDSYGYTF
CDR3 DNA: TGTGCCAGCAGCTTAGGGGACCGGGACAGCTATGGCTACACCTTC

V gene: TRBV11-2
J gene: TRBJ1-1
D gene: TRBD1
clone size: -
CDR3 protein: CASSWEGQVAFF
CDR3 DNA: TGTGCCAGCAGCTGGGAGGGACAGGTAGCTTTCTTT

V gene: TRBV5-6
J gene: TRBJ2-6
D gene: -
clone size: -
CDR3 protein: CASQRGGMAGANVLTF
CDR3 DNA: TGTGCCAGCCAACGAGGGGGAATGGCTGGGGCCAACGTCCTGACTTTC

V gene: TRBV6-5
J gene: TRBJ1-2
D gene: -
clone size: few
CDR3 protein: CASSYSLRDFYTF
CDR3 DNA: TGTGCCAGCAGTTACTCGTTACGGGATTTCTACACCTTC

V gene: TRBV9
J gene: TRBJ2-5
D gene: -
clone size: -
CDR3 protein: CASSVADMQETQYF
CDR3 DNA: TGTGCCAGCAGCGTAGCAGACATGCAAGAGACCCAGTACTTC

V gene: TRBV4-3
J gene: TRBJ2-1
D gene: TRBD2
clone size: once
CDR3 protein: CASSQEDQRGSSYNEQFF
CDR3 DNA: TGCGCCAGCAGCCAAGAGGACCAGCGGGGGAGCTCCTACAATGAGCAGTTCTTC

V gene: TRBV19
J gene: TRBJ1-5
D gene: -
clone size: once
CDR3 protein: CASSISQGSSAQHF
CDR3 DNA: TGTGCCAGTAGTATAAGTCAGGGGTCATCGGCCCAGCATTTT

V gene: TRBV15
J gene: TRBJ2-6
D gene: TRBD2
clone size: -
CDR3 protein: CATSGLTSGGFAGANVLTF
CDR3 DNA: TGTGCCACCAGCGGTTTGACTAGCGGGGGGTTTGCTGGGGCCAACGTCCTGACTTTC

V gene: TRBV11-2
J gene: TRBJ2-7
D gene: TRBD1
clone size: -
CDR3 protein: CASSLEGRQGRYEQYF
CDR3 DNA: TGTGCCAGCAGCTTAGAAGGAAGACAGGGGAGGTACGAGCAGTACTTC

V gene: TRBV5-1
J gene: TRBJ2-1
D gene: TRBD2
clone size: -
CDR3 protein: CASSRGTSGRESSYNEQFF
CDR3 DNA: TGCGCCAGCAGCAGGGGGACTAGCGGGAGGGAAAGCTCCTACAATGAGCAGTTCTTC

V gene: TRBV14
J gene: TRBJ1-2
D gene: TRBD1
clone size: -
CDR3 protein: CASSQTVGQGIWYGYTF
CDR3 DNA: TGTGCCAGCAGCCAAACAGTGGGACAGGGGATCTGGTATGGCTACACCTTC

V gene: TRBV19
J gene: TRBJ2-5
D gene: -
clone size: -
CDR3 protein: CASSIGQSPQETQYF
CDR3 DNA: TGTGCCAGTAGTATAGGACAGTCCCCTCAAGAGACCCAGTACTTC

V gene: TRBV27
J gene: TRBJ2-1
D gene: -
clone size: once
CDR3 protein: CASSGVQTGNEQFF
CDR3 DNA: TGTGCCAGCAGTGGAGTGCAAACGGGGAATGAGCAGTTCTTC

V gene: TRBV5-1
J gene: TRBJ2-4
D gene: TRBD2
clone size: -
CDR3 protein: CASSFGGAAKNIQYF
CDR3 DNA: TGCGCCAGCAGCTTCGGGGGGGCGGCCAAAAACATTCAGTACTTC

V gene: TRBV6-1
J gene: TRBJ2-7
D gene: TRBD2
clone size: -
CDR3 protein: CASRASGIYEQYF
CDR3 DNA: TGTGCCAGCAGGGCTAGCGGGATCTACGAGCAGTACTTC

V gene: TRBV10-3
J gene: TRBJ2-7
D gene: TRBD2
clone size: few
CDR3 protein: CAISVSASGPSLGEQYF
CDR3 DNA: TGTGCCATCAGTGTTTCGGCTAGCGGGCCCTCCCTCGGCGAGCAGTACTTC

V gene: TRBV11-2
J gene: TRBJ2-1
D gene: -
clone size: -
CDR3 protein: CASSFRDTVWGRDEQFF
CDR3 DNA: TGTGCCAGCAGCTTCCGGGACACAGTTTGGGGTCGCGATGAGCAGTTCTTC

V gene: TRBV5-1
J gene: TRBJ2-5
D gene: TRBD1
clone size: -
CDR3 protein: CASSLGAMGQGKETQYF
CDR3 DNA: TGCGCCAGCAGCTTGGGGGCAATGGGACAGGGAAAAGAGACCCAGTACTTC

V gene: TRBV9
J gene: TRBJ2-3
D gene: -
clone size: -
CDR3 protein: CASSPLMDTQYF
CDR3 DNA: TGTGCCAGCAGCCCCTTAATGGATACGCAGTATTTT

V gene: TRBV9
J gene: TRBJ1-6
D gene: TRBD1
clone size: -
CDR3 protein: CASSAQTGQGVYNSPLHF
CDR3 DNA: TGTGCCAGCAGCGCTCAGACCGGACAGGGGGTTTATAATTCACCCCTCCACTTT

V gene: TRBV28
J gene: TRBJ2-7
D gene: -
clone size: -
CDR3 protein: CASSWVARGSYEQYF
CDR3 DNA: TGTGCCAGCAGTTGGGTGGCCCGGGGATCCTACGAGCAGTACTTC

V gene: TRBV18
J gene: TRBJ1-1
D gene: -
clone size: -
CDR3 protein: CASSPGSENTEAFF
CDR3 DNA: TGTGCCAGCTCACCAGGCAGCGAGAACACTGAAGCTTTCTTT

V gene: TRBV30
J gene: TRBJ1-2
D gene: -
clone size: -
CDR3 protein: CAWKKDGGNYGYTF
CDR3 DNA: TGTGCCTGGAAAAAGGACGGGGGGAACTATGGCTACACCTTC

V gene: TRBV19
J gene: TRBJ2-7
D gene: -
clone size: many
CDR3 protein: CASSIGTSDEQYF
CDR3 DNA: TGTGCCAGTAGTATAGGGACATCTGACGAGCAGTACTTC

V gene: TRBV7-7
J gene: TRBJ2-7
D gene: TRBD2
clone size: -
CDR3 protein: CASSHLAGYEQYF
CDR3 DNA: TGTGCCAGCAGCCATCTAGCGGGATACGAGCAGTACTTC

V gene: TRBV5-1
J gene: TRBJ1-2
D gene: -
clone size: -
CDR3 protein: CASSRDTAYGYTF
CDR3 DNA: TGCGCCAGCAGCCGCGACACCGCCTATGGCTACACCTTC

V gene: TRBV7-2
J gene: TRBJ2-7
D gene: -
clone size: -
CDR3 protein: CASSSLGGGVYEQYF
CDR3 DNA: TGTGCCAGCAGCTCACTAGGGGGTGGAGTCTACGAGCAGTACTTC

V gene: TRBV5-1
J gene: TRBJ1-1
D gene: TRBD1
clone size: -
CDR3 protein: CASSLDRGTEAFF
CDR3 DNA: TGCGCCAGCAGCTTGGACAGGGGAACTGAAGCTTTCTTT

V gene: TRBV28
J gene: TRBJ1-1
D gene: TRBD1
clone size: -
CDR3 protein: CASSSSDRSEAFF
CDR3 DNA: TGTGCCAGCAGCTCCTCGGACAGGTCTGAAGCTTTCTTT

V gene: TRBV5-1
J gene: TRBJ2-7
D gene: TRBD1
clone size: -
CDR3 protein: CASSLWLLGTGDYEQYF
CDR3 DNA: TGCGCCAGCAGCTTGTGGCTCCTTGGGACAGGGGACTACGAGCAGTACTTC

V gene: TRBV5-8
J gene: TRBJ2-7
D gene: TRBD1
clone size: -
CDR3 protein: CASSSPDRDGEQYF
CDR3 DNA: TGTGCCAGCAGCTCCCCGGACAGGGATGGCGAGCAGTACTTC

V gene: TRBV15
J gene: TRBJ2-5
D gene: TRBD1
clone size: -
CDR3 protein: CATSIGQDQETQYF
CDR3 DNA: TGTGCCACCAGCATAGGACAGGACCAAGAGACCCAGTACTTC